These 28 T cell receptor beta chains were sequenced from one sample in a study of cytomegalovirus exposure and HLA in healthy donors. With 60 Vbeta and 13 Jbeta primers, the PCR was carried out. Sequencing was performed with immunoSEQ multiplex PCR; in TCRdb, only in-frame clones are kept and a portion is missing. Of about 130,000 clones in the sample, around 70% were seen once. The specimen sequenced was PBMCs. Receptors originate from a man aged 25-40 years in good health and CMV-seronegative.

The rearrangement uses TRBV19 and TRBJ2-5; possible D gene TRBD1, 5 bases. The V end was cut by 3 bases, the J end by 3 bases, with 8 bases between. Germline loops: CDR1 LNHDA, CDR2 SQIVND (reference sequence). The CDR3 spans 13 residues. The DNA of the CDR3 is TGTGCCAGTAGTATGATAGGGGAAGAGACCCAGTACTTC. Protein product: CASSMIGEETQYF.

This clone was recorded once. This chain links TRBV9 with TRBJ2-5; 11 nucleotides line up with TRBD2. The junction had 4 bases not matched to a gene; V was cut back by 4 bases and J by 2 bases. CDR3 length equals 15 residues. Germline V lookup: CDR1 SGDLS, CDR2 YYNGEE. The CDR3 DNA sequence: TGTGCCAGCAGCACCCTAGCGGGGGGACAAGAGACCCAGTACTTC. This translates into CASSTLAGGQETQYF.

This clone occurred a few times. The chain carries TRBV2 and TRBJ2-7; 14 nucleotides agree with TRBD2. The trim removed 8 bases at V and 0 bases at J, leaving 9 bases unmatched. Germline CDR1 reads SNHLY; CDR2 reads FYNNEI. The CDR3 length is 17 residues. The CDR3 sequence: CASGKGLAGVVSYEQYF. The CDR3 DNA reads as TGTGCCAGCGGGAAGGGACTAGCGGGAGTCGTCTCCTACGAGCAGTACTTC.

This clone was recorded once. CDR3 loop: CSVGQGMGTTNEKLFF. Written as DNA, the CDR3 is TGCAGCGTGGGACAGGGTATGGGGACAACTAATGAAAAACTGTTTTTT. The chain recombines TRBV29-1 with TRBJ1-4; the match to TRBD1 covers 9 bases. The CDR3 sequence is 16 residues long. Looked up from germline, CDR1 is SQVTM and CDR2 is ANQGSEA. J gave up 0 bases and V 6 bases, and 8 bases lay outside the gene matches.

V usage is TRBV15 and J usage is TRBJ1-2; TRBD1 aligns across 8 bases. The V and J ends lost 3 bases and 5 bases, in that order; junction bases with no gene match: 11. The CDR3 runs to 16 residues. Germline V gene data show CDR1 as LNHNV and CDR2 as YYDKDF (reference sequence). CDR3 region: CATSRDRVPSKYGYTF. The CDR3 DNA follows: TGTGCCACCAGCAGGGACAGGGTGCCGTCCAAGTATGGCTACACCTTC.

This chain joins TRBV9 and TRBJ2-1, with TRBD2 matching 8 bases. V shed 4 bases, J shed 2 bases, and the junction held 11 bases outside the gene matches. The CDR3 totals 17 residues. From germline, CDR1 is SGDLS and CDR2 YYNGEE. CDR3 DNA sequence: TGTGCCAGCAGCCCTTACGGGGGGGAGGCCCCCTACAATGAGCAGTTCTTC. It encodes CASSPYGGEAPYNEQFF.

This chain links TRBV28 with TRBJ2-3; unclear D gene. The CDR3 spans 12 residues. Germline V lookup: CDR1 MDHEN, CDR2 SYDVKM. V was clipped by 6 bases and J by 1 base, with 5 bases between them. CDR3 loop: CASRARTDTQYF. The CDR3 DNA is TGTGCCAGCAGGGCACGCACAGATACGCAGTATTTT. The variable domain in full, with the rest retrieved from reference TRBV28 and TRBJ2-3, is DVKVTQSSRYLVKRTGEKVFLECVQDMDHENMFWYRQDPGLGLRLIYFSYDVKMKEKGDIPEGYSVSREKKERFSLILESASTNQTSMYLCASRARTDTQYFGPGTRLTVL.

Details on this clone: Its ends do not fully match the called genes, so a read error is possible. V and J are TRBV5-4 and TRBJ1-4; 7 positions agree with TRBD1. Germline V gene sequence: CDR1 SGHNT, CDR2 YYREEE (reference sequence). This CDR3 is built from 18 residues. Written as DNA, the CDR3 is TGTGCCAGCAGCTTGGGGGGGACAGAAGTCCTCAAGAATGTAAAACTGTTTTTT. Its protein is CASSLGGTEVLKNVKLFF.

The CDR3 loop reads CASSTPGTGSFEQYF. Here the CDR3 DNA reads TGTGCCAGCAGCACCCCCGGGACAGGGAGTTTCGAGCAGTACTTC. The genes are TRBV7-2 and TRBJ2-7, with 9 bases that match TRBD1. The CDR3 extends over 15 amino acids. V gave up 5 bases and J gave up 6 bases; unmatched junction bases: 11. The V gene's germline CDR1 is SGHTA and CDR2 FQGNSA.

With respect to this clone: The conserved closing phenylalanine or tryptophan is absent in this CDR3, likely reflecting a read error. The DNA is left out, because the CDR3 cannot be placed on it with certainty; the CDR3 is given as TCRdb lists it. This chain connects TRBV30 to TRBJ1-1; the D call in the table, TRBD1, was not verified against the DNA. The CDR3 is 13 residues long, ends included. The V gene's germline CDR1 is GTSNPN and CDR2 SVGIG (reference sequence). The chain's CDR3 is CAWSVTGNTEALV.

The genes are TRBV6-5 and TRBJ2-3; D gene unclear. The CDR3 consists of 13 residues. Between the trimmed V and J ends, which lost 0 bases and 3 bases, there was a span of 4 bases. Germline V gives CDR1 MNHEY, CDR2 SVGAGI. CDR3 loop: CASSYSLTDTQYF. In DNA form, the CDR3 reads TGTGCCAGCAGTTACTCCCTGACAGATACGCAGTATTTT.

This clone turned up a few times. V usage is TRBV19 and J usage is TRBJ2-3; D is possibly TRBD2 (5 bases). V lost 5 bases and J 7 bases, leaving 16 bases between the germline ends. Germline values: CDR1 LNHDA, CDR2 SQIVND (reference sequence). The CDR3 spans 14 residues. The DNA of the CDR3 is TGTGCCAGTAGTGTCCCCCTGGAGGAGAATACGCAGTATTTT. Amino acids: CASSVPLEENTQYF.

The chain employs TRBV27 and TRBJ1-1; TRBD1 aligns across 8 bases. Germline V gene lookup returns CDR1 MNHEY and CDR2 SMNVEV (reference sequence). The trim removed 4 bases at V and 8 bases at J, leaving 6 bases unmatched. CDR3 length: 13 amino acids. CDR3 amino acids: CASSSADRGEAFF. The CDR3 region has the DNA TGTGCCAGCAGTTCCGCCGACAGGGGAGAAGCTTTCTTT.

This chain joins TRBV7-3 and TRBJ2-5; D is possibly TRBD2 (6 bases). Deletions cut 5 bases from V and 4 bases from J, with 14 bases between. This CDR3 is built from 14 residues. Germline assignment: CDR1 SGHTA and CDR2 FQGTGA. DNA for the CDR3: TGTGCCAGCAGCCCCCTTTTCGGGGGAGAGACCCAGTACTTC. Translating gives CASSPLFGGETQYF.

This sequence joins TRBV29-1 and TRBJ2-1, with 7 bases fitting TRBD2. V was clipped by 6 bases and J by 4 bases; unmatched bases: 6. CDR3 size: 13 residues. Germline V gene sequence: CDR1 SQVTM, CDR2 ANQGSEA. The CDR3 nucleotides read TGCAGCGTCGAACTAGCGTCGTACAATGAGCAGTTCTTC. Encoded protein: CSVELASYNEQFF.

This chain links TRBV6-5 with TRBJ1-5, with D hard to call. Germline V gives CDR1 MNHEY, CDR2 SVGAGI. The CDR3 sequence is 14 residues long. Trimming left V 0 bases short and J 5 bases short, with 8 bases between. CDR3 coding DNA: TGTGCCAGCAGTTACTCGTTCGGGGATCAGCCCCAGCATTTT. The encoded protein is CASSYSFGDQPQHF.

This rearrangement joins TRBV4-1 to TRBJ2-5, with TRBD2 matching 8 bases. The junction had 4 bases not matched to a gene; V was cut back by 2 bases and J by 2 bases. The CDR3 has 15 residues. CDR1 is MGHRA, CDR2 YSYEKL, per germline. The DNA of the CDR3 is TGCGCCAGCAGCCAAATCCGGGGGGGACAAGAGACCCAGTACTTC. It encodes CASSQIRGGQETQYF.

The rearrangement joins TRBV6-5 to TRBJ2-7, with 7 bases lining up with TRBD1. The CDR3 sequence is 14 residues long. Per the germline V gene, CDR1 is MNHEY and CDR2 is SVGAGI. Trimming at V came to 4 bases and at J to 6 bases, leaving 9 bases not matched to a gene. The CDR3 nucleotides are TGTGCCAGCAGTTCCCAGACAGGGTTCGGCGAGCAGTACTTC. This gives the protein CASSSQTGFGEQYF.

The rearrangement links TRBV6-1 to TRBJ2-7; 7 bases are shared with TRBD1. Germline V gives CDR1 MNHNS, CDR2 SASEGT. Unmatched junction bases numbered 12, after V lost 3 bases and J lost 4 bases. The CDR3 has 16 residues. CDR3 sequence (DNA): TGTGCCAGCAGTGAGAGTTTGGGGACAGATAGATACGAGCAGTACTTC. Translation gives CASSESLGTDRYEQYF.

A single count supports this clone. The rearrangement joins TRBV7-8 to TRBJ1-5; 7 bases agree with TRBD1. Germline loops: CDR1 SGHVS, CDR2 FQNEAQ. There are 13 residues in the CDR3. J lost 2 bases, V lost 6 bases, and 1 base had no gene match. CDR3 nucleotide sequence: TGTGCCAGCAGAACAGGGGGCAATCAGCCCCAGCATTTT. This translates into CASRTGGNQPQHF.

The chain carries TRBV18 and TRBJ1-5; D is possibly TRBD1 (5 bases). V was shortened by 3 bases and J by 7 bases, with 13 bases between the two germline ends. Germline V CDR1 and CDR2: KGHSH, LQKENI. CDR3 size: 14 residues. The CDR3, as DNA: TGTGCCAGCTCACCGTTCAGGGAAGGACAGCCCCAGCATTTT. Protein: CASSPFREGQPQHF.

CDR3 region: CASSPNTFTGVMNTEAFF. The CDR3 bases are TGTGCCAGCTCACCAAACACCTTTACAGGGGTTATGAACACTGAAGCTTTCTTT. V is TRBV18 and J is TRBJ1-1; 7 bases are a match to TRBD1. The germline CDR1 and CDR2 sequences are KGHSH and LQKENI. With 2 bases clipped from V and 0 bases from J, the junction kept 12 bases outside the gene matches. The CDR3 runs to 18 residues.

This rearrangement joins TRBV28 to TRBJ2-1, with D possibly matching TRBD2 (5 bases). This CDR3 region has 16 residues. With 3 bases removed from V and 2 bases from J, the gap between germline ends came to 14 bases. In germline, CDR1 is MDHEN, CDR2 SYDVKM. Written as DNA, the CDR3 is TGTGCCAGCAGTTTCCTAACGTCCGGGACCTACAATGAGCAGTTCTTC. This encodes CASSFLTSGTYNEQFF.

The chain employs TRBV28 and TRBJ1-1; no firm D call. The CDR3 runs 14 residues. Trimming took 5 bases from V and 4 from J, leaving 14 bases between them. Germline CDR1 MDHEN, CDR2 SYDVKM. The CDR3 is CASSAVGRGTEAFF. The DNA for the CDR3 is TGTGCCAGCAGTGCGGTGGGCCGGGGCACTGAAGCTTTCTTT.

This chain connects TRBV4-3 to TRBJ2-7; 11 positions match TRBD2. Germline CDR1 LGHNA, CDR2 YSLEER. This CDR3 comprises 18 residues. The V segment lost 0 bases and the J segment 4 bases; nucleotides outside the gene matches: 11. CDR3 DNA: TGCGCCAGCAGCCAAGATTCGACTAGCGGGGTCACGTTATACGAGCAGTACTTC. It codes for CASSQDSTSGVTLYEQYF.

The chain links TRBV27 to TRBJ2-1; D gene ambiguous. Per the germline V gene, CDR1 is MNHEY and CDR2 is SMNVEV (reference sequence). V was cut by 6 bases and J by 2 bases, with 8 bases left in between. The CDR3 spans 13 residues. The chain's CDR3 is CASSPHPYNEQFF. The CDR3 DNA reads TGTGCCAGCAGCCCCCATCCCTACAATGAGCAGTTCTTC.

The V gene is TRBV21-1, the J gene TRBJ2-2; TRBD1, the table's D call, was not compared with the DNA. TRBV21-1 is deemed a pseudogene. This CDR3 has 16 amino acids. In DNA, the CDR3 is TGTGCCAGCAGCATACCGGGACAGGGGGCCACCGGGGAGCTGTTTTTT. This encodes CASSIPGQGATGELFF.

V usage is TRBV5-1 and J usage is TRBJ2-7; TRBD1 matches 7 bases. V was pared by 0 bases and J by 1 base, with 1 base of the junction left unmatched. This CDR3 comprises 14 residues. Germline-derived CDR1 and CDR2 are SGHRS and YFSETQ. The CDR3: CASSLGGQSYEQYF. The CDR3 nucleotides read TGCGCCAGCAGCTTGGGGGGACAGTCCTACGAGCAGTACTTC.